This T cell receptor beta chain was sequenced for a study of blood T cell repertoires in COVID-19. Study context: Some COVID-19 samples were acute and others convalescent; all came from the United States, Italy and Spain. Sources were T cells, B-cell-depleted T cells, or PBMCs; the material itself was cDNA or gDNA.

How the authors handled the data: Reference gene primer amplification gave estimated nucleated cell counts. Sequencing used immunoSEQ multiplex PCR; TCRdb keeps in-frame clones, though not all of them. V, J and clone size reflect that table, while D and trimming were determined from the DNA. The sample lists 100,000 or so clones, about 72% occurring once. V lost 3 bases, J lost 7 bases, and 1 base stayed unmatched. The CDR3 runs 15 residues. Germline loops: CDR1 SGHVS, CDR2 FQNEAQ. Sequencing was carried out using peripheral blood. The rearrangement links TRBV7-8 to TRBJ2-2; the match to TRBD2 covers 14 bases. The sequence came from a man in his 60s with active or convalescent COVID-19. The CDR3 bases are TGTGCCAGCAGCTTGGGACTAGCGGGAGTCGGGGAGCTGTTTTTT. Amino acid sequence: CASSLGLAGVGELFF.